The entry that follows covers one T cell receptor (beta chain) sequence. This receptor's antigen is unknown. No much larger clonotype is one base removed from it; base qualities were not supplied. The record originates from a study of T cell responses to AZD1222 COVID-19 vaccine (dated by TCRdb to the early 2020s). Regarding the study in general: AZD1222 recipients given second doses at about 4 weeks or at about 12 weeks were pooled, since spike-specific TCR depth and breadth were not found to differ between the two schedules. Trial participants were enrolled by age into 18-55, 56-69 and 70-plus year subgroups, with approximately 150, 30 and 60 TCR-sequenced participants respectively. A total of about 250 trial participants underwent TCR sequencing, of whom roughly 210 had received two doses of AZD1222 and 26 had received two doses of the MenACWY control vaccine. Here is what the overall study found, with its caveats: Because no day 14 peak-response samples were available, repertoires were characterized only after the peak T cell response. After two AZD1222 doses, both the breadth and the depth of spike-specific TCRs were significantly higher than at day 0 and than in MenACWY recipients. The 56-69-year group was small, and its depth increase did not reach significance, likely because of low power. CD4 TCRs associated with the vaccine covered the entire spike protein, and the dominant responses were in regions 160-218 and 743-854. Conclusions about previously exposed vaccinees are limited because only five to seven AZD1222 recipients were SARS-CoV-2 seropositive at baseline. Most participants were white British and females outnumbered males, and the authors suggested that clonal diversity may have been underestimated. Nearly half of unique spike-specific TCRs reportedly recognized epitopes outside regions mutated in the B.1.351 and B.1.1.7 variants.

The sample's time point label is to be understood as: baseline before first vaccination. Samples from vaccinated people were obtained from the UK trials COV001 and COV002, which included a single-blind randomized controlled phase 2/3 trial of AZD1222 (ChAdOx1 nCoV-19) in healthy adults. For TCRbeta chain sequencing, PBMC samples from trial participants were taken at day 0 and at day 28 after the second dose. The germline V end is reduced by 0 bases and the J end by 0 bases; junction bases left unmatched: 2. CDR1 and CDR2 were assigned from the germline V gene as SGDLS and YYNGEE. The CDR3 covers 16 residues, taking in both the cysteine and the phenylalanine. The sequence is cut down to CDR3 DNA, 48 bases in frame from base 1. The CDR3 regions of human TCRbeta chains were subjected to immunosequencing. From the authors' description of their analysis: TCRs in the repertoires were matched against a reference library of SARS-CoV-2-specific TCRs that had been generated with the MIRA antigen-specificity platform. Breadth meant the fraction of unique TCRs that were SARS-CoV-2-associated, whereas depth meant the fraction of total T cells that were SARS-CoV-2-associated. Using the MIRA data, every spike-specific TCR was mapped to the spike region that the TCR reacted to and assigned to either a CD4 or a CD8 class. Log10-transformed breadth and depth values were compared by one-way ANOVA with Sidak's multiple comparisons tests. What TCRdb holds here is the immuneACCESS table cut down to in-frame rearrangements. Part of the clones is not present; checked against another copy, under half of the missing clones reflect an unresolved V gene, and the others are unexplained. V, J and clone size derive from that table, while D and trimming were established from the DNA sequence. The sample has roughly 180,000 clones on record, approximately 90% of them singletons. The biggest ten clones account for around 3% of the sample.

The input for sequencing was peripheral blood, taken on day 0 of AZD1222 vaccination. The rearrangement joined TRBV9 to TRBJ2-3, with 9 bases in between that match TRBD2. The source is an adult in good health. Here the CDR3 is given as CASSVGSGGSTDTQYF. The DNA sequence follows: TGTGCCAGCAGCGTAGGGAGCGGGGGGAGCACAGATACGCAGTATTTT. With the portions outside the CDR3 filled from the reference TRBV9 and TRBJ2-3 genes, the complete variable region becomes DSGVTQTPKHLITATGQRVTLRCSPRSGDLSVYWYQQSLDQGLQFLIQYYNGEERAKGNILERFSAQQFPDLHSELNLSSLELGDSALYFCASSVGSGGSTDTQYFGPGTRLTVL.